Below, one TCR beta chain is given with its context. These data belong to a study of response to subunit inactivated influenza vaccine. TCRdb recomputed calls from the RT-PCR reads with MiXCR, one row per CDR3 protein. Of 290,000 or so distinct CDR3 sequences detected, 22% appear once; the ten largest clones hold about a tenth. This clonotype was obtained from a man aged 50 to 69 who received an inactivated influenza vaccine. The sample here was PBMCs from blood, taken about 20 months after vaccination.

The CDR3 DNA sequence: TGTGCCAGCAGTTTAATAGGGGAGACTGAAGCTTTCTTT. Amino acid sequence: CASSLIGETEAFF. The chain has TRBV12-3 or TRBV12-4 and TRBJ1-1; a weak D match, TRBD1 (5 bases). V gave up 2 bases and J gave up 5 bases, with 9 bases separating them. This CDR3 has 13 amino acids.